These 27 T cell receptor beta chains came from one sample sequenced in a study of vaccination effects on CD4 cells after COVID-19. After expansion with viral peptide pools in the ViraFEST assay, antigen-specific CD4+ T cells were sequenced. Subsequent to a culture period of about ten days, CD4+ T cells were isolated. None of the vaccinated had previously contracted SARS-CoV-2, and their nucleocapsid antibodies tested negative. These receptors have no known antigen. Repertoires were generated with immunoSEQ multiplex PCR, while TCRdb's copy carries only in-frame clones and drops some. The data show approximately 74,000 clones, 65% to 75% seen once. Sequenced material: CD4+ T cells from PBMCs cultured with HCoV-NL63 spike peptides, taken before COVID-19 vaccination. The receptor source for this set is a human donor who received a COVID-19 vaccine.

This clone was observed once. The chain couples TRBV3-1 (or the pseudogene TRBV3-2) to TRBJ2-2, with D hard to call. The CDR3 extends over 13 amino acids. V was shortened by 1 base and J by 6 bases, with 6 bases between the two germline ends. Germline V gene sequence: CDR1 LGHDT, CDR2 YNNKEL (reference sequence). The CDR3 here is CASSQGPSGELFF. DNA for the CDR3: TGTGCCAGCAGCCAAGGTCCGTCCGGGGAGCTGTTTTTT.

The gene calls are TRBV7-9 and TRBJ2-5; 7 bases map to TRBD2. J was trimmed by 3 bases and V by 5 bases; bases with no gene match: 6. The CDR3 is made up of 14 amino acids. Germline V gene data show CDR1 as SEHNR and CDR2 as FQNEAQ (reference sequence). The CDR3 DNA reads as TGTGCCAGCAGCCCTAGCGGAGCAAAAGAGACCCAGTACTTC. Translating gives CASSPSGAKETQYF.

The rearrangement uses TRBV9 and TRBJ2-3; D uncertain. The CDR3 is made up of 13 amino acids. Germline V gene data show CDR1 as SGDLS and CDR2 as YYNGEE. V was trimmed by 4 bases and J by 6 bases, leaving 12 bases between them. CDR3 in amino acids: CASSPNVDDTQYF. CDR3 nucleotide sequence: TGTGCCAGCAGCCCTAATGTTGACGATACGCAGTATTTT.

CDR3 protein: CASTPGGTDTQYF. The DNA of the CDR3 is TGTGCCAGCACCCCCGGGGGCACAGATACGCAGTATTTT. The chain combines TRBV7-9 with TRBJ2-3, with D perhaps TRBD2 (5 bases). CDR3 length equals 13 residues. Germline lookup yields CDR1 SEHNR and CDR2 FQNEAQ (reference sequence). V lost 7 bases to trimming and J lost 1 base, with 9 bases between them.

The chain recombines TRBV9 with TRBJ2-6, with TRBD1 matching over 8 bases. The CDR3 totals 20 residues. Trimming at V came to 4 bases and at J to 8 bases, leaving 23 bases not matched to a gene. From germline, CDR1 is SGDLS and CDR2 YYNGEE. The CDR3 nucleotides read TGTGCCAGCAGCCCTCGCCTACGACAGGGGTTCCAGGGGAGGACCAACGTCCTGACTTTC. Translated, it gives CASSPRLRQGFQGRTNVLTF.

This chain joins TRBV5-4 and TRBJ2-5; possible D gene TRBD1, 6 bases. Germline V CDR1 and CDR2: SGHNT, YYREEE (reference sequence). The V and J ends lost 4 bases and 2 bases respectively, with 12 bases between them. The CDR3 runs 14 residues. CDR3 DNA: TGTGCCAGCAGCCACACAGGGTCGCAAGAGACCCAGTACTTC. Its translation: CASSHTGSQETQYF.

The CDR3: CATSRDRRGSYEQYV. The CDR3 bases are TGTGCCACCAGCAGAGACCGAAGGGGCTCCTACGAGCAGTACGTC. The rearrangement uses TRBV15 and TRBJ2-7; D perhaps matches TRBD1 (5 bases). This CDR3 spans 15 amino acids. Germline loops: CDR1 LNHNV, CDR2 YYDKDF (reference sequence). V lost 0 bases, J lost 0 bases, and 9 bases lay in between.

The V and J genes are TRBV28 and TRBJ1-2; TRBD1 agrees at 12 bases. This CDR3 has 17 amino acids. Germline values: CDR1 MDHEN, CDR2 SYDVKM. Trimming at V came to 6 bases and at J to 5 bases, leaving 13 bases not matched to a gene. DNA for the CDR3: TGTGCCAGCAGCCCACCGGGACAGGGGGCGAAAGGTTATGGCTACACCTTC. It specifies CASSPPGQGAKGYGYTF.

The genes are TRBV7-9 and TRBJ1-1; perhaps TRBD1 as D (6 bases). Germline CDR1 is SEHNR and CDR2 is FQNEAQ (reference sequence). Trimming removed 5 bases at V and 1 base at J, with 11 bases between. The CDR3 has 14 residues. In nucleotides, the CDR3 is TGTGCCAGCAGCCAGACAGGTGCGAACACTGAAGCTTTCTTT. It codes for CASSQTGANTEAFF.

This chain uses TRBV7-6 with TRBJ2-1, with TRBD1 identical over 7 bases. This CDR3 is 16 amino acids long. Trimming took 4 bases from V and 0 from J; bases not matched to a gene: 6. Germline V gene sequence: CDR1 SGHVS, CDR2 FNYEAQ. CDR3 sequence: CASSSRTGLSYNEQFF. The CDR3 bases are TGTGCCAGCAGCTCCAGGACAGGACTCTCCTACAATGAGCAGTTCTTC.

This clone was counted a single time. The chain couples TRBV2 to TRBJ2-7; D possibly corresponds to TRBD2 (6 bases). This CDR3 is built from 15 residues. Trimming removed 1 base from V and 7 bases from J, with 17 bases in between. Per germline, CDR1 SNHLY and CDR2 FYNNEI. CDR3 bases: TGTGCCAGCAGTGAAGGGAGACCGGGACTCAGGGAGCAGTACGTC. Translation: CASSEGRPGLREQYV.

This clone was seen once. The gene calls are TRBV3-1 (or the pseudogene TRBV3-2) and TRBJ2-5, with D possibly being TRBD2 (6 bases). V was trimmed by 2 bases and J by 5 bases, leaving 15 bases between them. The CDR3 has 15 amino acids. Germline V gene lookup returns CDR1 LGHDT and CDR2 YNNKEL (reference sequence). The CDR3 is CASSQSRASAETQYF. Here the CDR3 DNA reads TGTGCCAGCAGCCAATCGCGGGCTAGCGCGGAGACCCAGTACTTC.

This clone was detected only a few times. This chain connects TRBV5-4 to TRBJ1-2; D is perhaps TRBD1 (5 bases). V was clipped by 0 bases and J by 7 bases, with 19 bases between them. Germline CDR1 SGHNT, CDR2 YYREEE (reference sequence). The CDR3 runs 16 residues. The CDR3, as DNA: TGTGCCAGCAGCTTGGTCCCCAGGGAACCGGAGGGTGGCTACACCTTC. Translation gives CASSLVPREPEGGYTF.

The V call is TRBV5-1, the J call TRBJ1-2; 7 bases agree with TRBD1. The length of the CDR3 is 15 residues. CDR1 SGHRS and CDR2 YFSETQ come from the germline V gene. V lost 4 bases and J lost 0; bases outside the gene matches: 6. CDR3 sequence (DNA): TGCGCCAGCAGCACAGGGGACAGCGCTAACTATGGCTACACCTTC. It specifies CASSTGDSANYGYTF.

The chain combines TRBV11-3 with TRBJ2-3; TRBD1 agrees at 8 bases. In germline, CDR1 is SGHNT, CDR2 YENEEA. The CDR3 contains 13 residues. Germline trimming cut 5 bases from V and 4 bases from J; bases unmatched to any gene: 2. The CDR3 DNA sequence: TGTGCCAGCAGCCGGACAGGGTCAGATACGCAGTATTTT. Its translation: CASSRTGSDTQYF.

This chain joins TRBV25-1 and TRBJ1-2, with TRBD1 as a possible D gene (5 bases). The CDR3 spans 14 residues. V was pared by 1 base and J by 7 bases, with 13 bases between. Germline V gives CDR1 MGHDK, CDR2 SYGVNS. The CDR3: CASSEFQGRGGYTF. The CDR3 region has the DNA TGTGCCAGCAGTGAATTTCAGGGAAGAGGTGGCTACACCTTC.

The chain recombines TRBV5-1 with TRBJ2-3; D tentatively reads TRBD1 or TRBD2 (5 bases each). Germline V gives CDR1 SGHRS, CDR2 YFSETQ. The CDR3 contains 14 residues. V was clipped by 4 bases and J by 2 bases, with 11 bases between them. The CDR3 region has the DNA TGCGCCAGCAGCAGAGGGGACCCCACAGATACGCAGTATTTT. It codes for CASSRGDPTDTQYF. The full variable domain, in which reference TRBV5-1 and TRBJ2-3 provide the parts outside the CDR3, is KAGVTQTPRYLIKTRGQQVTLSCSPISGHRSVSWYQQTPGQGLQFLFEYFSETQRNKGNFPGRFSGRQFSNSRSEMNVSTLELGDSALYLCASSRGDPTDTQYFGPGTRLTVL.

The J gene is TRBJ1-2, the V gene TRBV5-1; 8 bases fit TRBD1. CDR1 is SGHRS, CDR2 YFSETQ, per germline. The CDR3 extends over 14 amino acids. J was trimmed by 6 bases and V by 4 bases; bases with no gene match: 8. CDR3 DNA: TGCGCCAGCAGCAGAACCGACAGGGGAGATGGCTACACCTTC. It yields the protein CASSRTDRGDGYTF.

The rearrangement joins TRBV7-8 to TRBJ2-3; a weak D match, TRBD2 (6 bases). From germline, CDR1 is SGHVS and CDR2 FQNEAQ. V was pared by 7 bases and J by 4 bases, with 18 bases between. This CDR3 spans 15 amino acids. The CDR3 DNA follows: TGTGCCAGCACCATAGACGGAGGGTTGGCAGATACGCAGTATTTT. Its protein is CASTIDGGLADTQYF.

The chain carries TRBV10-1 and TRBJ1-5; D uncertain. The V end lost 7 bases, the J end lost 6 bases, and 10 bases lay between the germline ends. Germline V CDR1 and CDR2: WNHNN, SYGVQD (reference sequence). The CDR3 has 12 residues. CDR3 DNA sequence: TGCGCCAGCATCTGCATGGGTCAGCCCCAGCATTTT. This translates into CASICMGQPQHF.

V is TRBV9 and J is TRBJ2-5; 7 bases map to TRBD2. The CDR3 has 16 amino acids. Looked up from germline, CDR1 is SGDLS and CDR2 is YYNGEE. The trim removed 0 bases at V and 4 bases at J, leaving 9 bases unmatched. The CDR3 region is CASSVGWSPGGETQYF. The CDR3 DNA reads TGTGCCAGCAGCGTAGGCTGGTCCCCGGGAGGAGAGACCCAGTACTTC.

V usage is TRBV27 and J usage is TRBJ2-1; D is perhaps TRBD1 or TRBD2 (7 bases each). Trimming stripped 7 bases from V and 8 bases from J, with 15 bases between. The CDR3 contains 13 residues. The germline V gene has CDR1 MNHEY and CDR2 SMNVEV (reference sequence). CDR3 in DNA: TGTGCCAGCAATCAGGGGGGGCGGGATGAGCAGTTCTTC. Translation gives CASNQGGRDEQFF.

The chain recombines TRBV5-4 with TRBJ2-4, with a weak D call TRBD1 (8 bases). In germline, CDR1 is SGHNT, CDR2 YYREEE (reference sequence). The V end was cut by 2 bases, the J end by 3 bases, with 12 bases between. There are 15 residues in the CDR3. Here the CDR3 DNA reads TGTGCCAGCAGCTTAGCGGGACAGGTCAAAAACATTCAGTACTTC. Translation gives CASSLAGQVKNIQYF.

This rearrangement joins TRBV19 to TRBJ1-2; 7 nucleotides line up with TRBD1. The CDR3 extends over 12 amino acids. Germline V gene sequence: CDR1 LNHDA, CDR2 SQIVND (reference sequence). V lost 10 bases and J lost 5; bases outside the gene matches: 7. CDR3 DNA sequence: TGTGCCACCCGACCCAGGGGGTATGGCTACACCTTC. Encoded protein: CATRPRGYGYTF.

V is TRBV14 and J is TRBJ2-5, with D perhaps matching TRBD1 (5 bases). There are 14 residues in the CDR3. The germline V and J ends were trimmed by 0 bases and 4 bases, with 9 bases remaining between them. CDR1 SGHDN and CDR2 FVKESK come from the germline V gene. CDR3 nucleotide sequence: TGTGCCAGCAGCCAAGATTTAGGGGTAGAGACCCAGTACTTC. It translates to CASSQDLGVETQYF.

The chain is built from TRBV29-1 and TRBJ2-5; the match to TRBD1 covers 10 bases. CDR1 is SQVTM and CDR2 is ANQGSEA in the germline V gene. The CDR3 length is 14 residues. The V segment lost 3 bases and the J segment 5 bases; nucleotides outside the gene matches: 6. CDR3 residues: CSVERDRGGETQYF. DNA for the CDR3: TGCAGCGTTGAGAGGGACAGGGGTGGTGAGACCCAGTACTTC.

The chain recombines TRBV18 with TRBJ1-5; no clear D. Germline CDR1 and CDR2: KGHSH and LQKENI. V lost 3 bases and J 5 bases, leaving 8 bases between the germline ends. This CDR3 comprises 13 residues. CDR3 coding DNA: TGTGCCAGCTCACCCTCCATTGATCAGCCCCAGCATTTT. Translating gives CASSPSIDQPQHF.